The clone carrying this TCR beta chain came up many times. The data stem from a study of regulatory T cells in long-lasting Graves disease. Through Arm-PCR of CDR3 regions and iRepertoire HTBI primers, TCR beta libraries were built. Using its own MiXCR run on the multiplex PCR reads, TCRdb lists one record per CDR3 protein. Of about 360,000 distinct CDR3 sequences in the sample, around 15% were seen once. Trimming took off 7 bases at V and 8 bases at J, with 11 bases between the two ends. Germline V gives CDR1 SEHNR, CDR2 FQNEAQ (reference sequence). The CDR3 is made up of 11 amino acids. Time point here: newly diagnosed GD, antithyroid drugs for less than 3 months. With RNA extracted from PBMCs as input, the TCR library was made. American Thyroid Association guidelines served as the basis for diagnosing Graves' disease. The data also belong to a second study, concerning T cells in Graves' hyperthyroidism and ophthalmopathy.

The origin of this receptor is a woman younger than 30 with Graves disease. V and J are TRBV7-9 and TRBJ1-2; D unresolved. The sequenced sample was peripheral blood mononuclear cells (PBMCs), obtained at new diagnosis, from a patient treated with antithyroid drugs. The CDR3 region is CASTISEGYTF. The CDR3 DNA follows: TGTGCCAGCACCATATCTGAAGGCTACACCTTC.